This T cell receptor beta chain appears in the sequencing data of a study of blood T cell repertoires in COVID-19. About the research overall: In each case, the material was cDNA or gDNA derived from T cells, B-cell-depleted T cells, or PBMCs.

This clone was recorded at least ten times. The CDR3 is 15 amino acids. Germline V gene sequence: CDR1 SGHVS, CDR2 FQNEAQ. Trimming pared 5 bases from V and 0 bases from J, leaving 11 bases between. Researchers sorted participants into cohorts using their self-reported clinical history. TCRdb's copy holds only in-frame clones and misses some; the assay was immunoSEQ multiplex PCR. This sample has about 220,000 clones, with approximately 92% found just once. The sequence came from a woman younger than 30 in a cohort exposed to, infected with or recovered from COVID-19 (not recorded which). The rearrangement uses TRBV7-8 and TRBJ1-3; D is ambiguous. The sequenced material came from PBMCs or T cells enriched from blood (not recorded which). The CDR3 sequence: CASSPPGYSGNTIYF. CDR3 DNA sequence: TGTGCCAGCAGCCCGCCCGGGTACTCTGGAAACACCATATATTTT.